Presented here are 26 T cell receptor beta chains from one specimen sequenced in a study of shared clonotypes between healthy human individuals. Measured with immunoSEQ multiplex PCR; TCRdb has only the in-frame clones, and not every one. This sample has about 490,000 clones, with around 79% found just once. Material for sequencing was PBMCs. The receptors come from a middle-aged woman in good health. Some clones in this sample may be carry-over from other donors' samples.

CDR3 DNA sequence: TGTGCCAGCAGCTTAGAGGGGGACAGGGATATTCAGCAGTTCTTC. Translated: CASSLEGDRDIQQFF. The chain carries TRBV11-2 and TRBJ2-1, with TRBD1 matching over 9 bases. The V segment lost 0 bases and the J segment 11 bases; nucleotides outside the gene matches: 8. This CDR3 contains 15 residues. Germline V gives CDR1 SGHAT, CDR2 FQNNGV.

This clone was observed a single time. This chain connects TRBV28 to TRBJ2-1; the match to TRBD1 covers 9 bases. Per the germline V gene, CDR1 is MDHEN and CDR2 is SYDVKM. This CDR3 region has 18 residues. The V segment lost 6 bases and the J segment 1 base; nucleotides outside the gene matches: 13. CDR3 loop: CASRGGQGQSSSYNEQFF. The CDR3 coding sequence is TGTGCCAGCAGAGGAGGACAGGGGCAGAGTAGTTCCTACAATGAGCAGTTCTTC. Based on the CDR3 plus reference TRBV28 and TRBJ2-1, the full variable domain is DVKVTQSSRYLVKRTGEKVFLECVQDMDHENMFWYRQDPGLGLRLIYFSYDVKMKEKGDIPEGYSVSREKKERFSLILESASTNQTSMYLCASRGGQGQSSSYNEQFFGPGTRLTVL.

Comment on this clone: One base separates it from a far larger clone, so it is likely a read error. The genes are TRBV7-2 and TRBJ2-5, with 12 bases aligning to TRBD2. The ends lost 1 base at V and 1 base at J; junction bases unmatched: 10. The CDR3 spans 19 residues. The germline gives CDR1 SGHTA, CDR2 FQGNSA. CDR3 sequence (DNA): TGTGCCAGCAGCTTAGGTGGGCGGACTAGCGGGGTTATCCAAGAGACCCAGTACTTC. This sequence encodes CASSLGGRTSGVIQETQYF.

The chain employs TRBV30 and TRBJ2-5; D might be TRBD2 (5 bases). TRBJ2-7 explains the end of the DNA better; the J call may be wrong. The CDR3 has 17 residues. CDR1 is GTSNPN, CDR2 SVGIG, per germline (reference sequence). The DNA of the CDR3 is TGTGCCTGGAGTGCGGGCGGGTTCGATGACCAAAATTACGAGCAGTACTTC. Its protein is CAWSAGGFDDQNYEQYF.

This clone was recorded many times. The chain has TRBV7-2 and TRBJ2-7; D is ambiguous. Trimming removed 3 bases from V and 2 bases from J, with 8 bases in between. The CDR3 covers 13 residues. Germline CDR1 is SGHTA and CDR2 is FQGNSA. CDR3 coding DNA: TGTGCCAGCAGCTTTGCGGCTCCCTACGAGCAGTACTTC. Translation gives CASSFAAPYEQYF. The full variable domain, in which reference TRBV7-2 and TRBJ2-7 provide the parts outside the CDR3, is GAGVSQSPSNKVTEKGKDVELRCDPISGHTALYWYRQSLGQGLEFLIYFQGNSAPDKSGLPSDRFSAERTGGSVSTLTIQRTQQEDSAVYLCASSFAAPYEQYFGPGTRLTVT.

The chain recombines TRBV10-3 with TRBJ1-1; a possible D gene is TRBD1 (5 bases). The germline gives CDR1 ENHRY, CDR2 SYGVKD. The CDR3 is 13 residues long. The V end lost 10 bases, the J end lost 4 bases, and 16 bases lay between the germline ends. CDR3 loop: CASSDSASTEAFF. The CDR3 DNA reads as TGTGCCAGCTCAGACAGTGCCTCCACTGAAGCTTTCTTT.

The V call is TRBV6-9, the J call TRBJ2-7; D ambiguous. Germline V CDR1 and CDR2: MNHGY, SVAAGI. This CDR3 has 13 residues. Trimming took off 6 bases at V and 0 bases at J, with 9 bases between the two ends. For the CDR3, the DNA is TGTGCCAGCAGGGAACGGCCCTCCTACGAGCAGTACTTC. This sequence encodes CASRERPSYEQYF.

The CDR3 coding sequence is TGTGCCAGCAGTTACAGTACAGGGTGGAACACCGGGGAGCTGTTTTTT. Its translation: CASSYSTGWNTGELFF. The chain uses TRBV27 and TRBJ2-2; weak D call: TRBD1 (6 bases). Germline CDR1 and CDR2: MNHEY and SMNVEV (reference sequence). CDR3 size: 16 residues. V was pared by 4 bases and J by 1 base, with 13 bases between.

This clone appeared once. CDR3 bases: TGTGCCAGCAGAACCGACAGGGGGCGCTACGAGCAGTACTTC. Protein: CASRTDRGRYEQYF. This chain uses TRBV2 with TRBJ2-7; 10 bases are shared with TRBD1. This CDR3 is 14 amino acids long. V shed 6 bases and J 3 bases; nucleotides not matched to a gene: 5. Germline assignment: CDR1 SNHLY and CDR2 FYNNEI. Combining the CDR3 with reference TRBV2 and TRBJ2-7 gives the whole variable domain EPEVTQTPSHQVTQMGQEVILRCVPISNHLYFYWYRQILGQKVEFLVSFYNNEISEKSEIFDDQFSVERPDGSNFTLKIRSTKLEDSAMYFCASRTDRGRYEQYFGPGTRLTVT.

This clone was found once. The CDR3 region has the DNA TGTGCCAGCAGCCTCAGCGGGGCCCGCACAGATACGCAGTATTTT. This translates into CASSLSGARTDTQYF. The chain is built from TRBV5-6 and TRBJ2-3; 7 positions agree with TRBD2. Germline lookup yields CDR1 SGHDT and CDR2 YYEEEE. V trimming: 4 bases; J trimming: 1 base; junction bases outside the gene matches: 6. The CDR3 has 15 residues.

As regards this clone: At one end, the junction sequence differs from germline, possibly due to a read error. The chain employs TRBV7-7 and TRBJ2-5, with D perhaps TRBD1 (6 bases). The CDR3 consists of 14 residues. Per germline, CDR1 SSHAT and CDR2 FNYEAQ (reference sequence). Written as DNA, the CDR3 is TGTGCTAGCAGCTTAGGGGGTCCCCAAGAGACCCAGTACTTC. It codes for CASSLGGPQETQYF.

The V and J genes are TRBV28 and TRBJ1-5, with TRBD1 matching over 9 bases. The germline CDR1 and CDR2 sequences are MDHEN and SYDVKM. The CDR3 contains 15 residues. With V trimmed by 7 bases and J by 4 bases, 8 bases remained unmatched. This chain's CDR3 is CASTEGTGRNQPQHF. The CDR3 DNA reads TGTGCCAGCACCGAAGGGACAGGGCGAAATCAGCCCCAGCATTTT.

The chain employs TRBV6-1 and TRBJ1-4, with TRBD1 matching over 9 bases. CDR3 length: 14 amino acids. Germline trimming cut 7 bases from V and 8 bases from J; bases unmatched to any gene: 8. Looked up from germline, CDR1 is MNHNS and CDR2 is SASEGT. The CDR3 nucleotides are TGTGCCAGCACCGGGACAGGGCTTTGGGAAAAACTGTTTTTT. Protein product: CASTGTGLWEKLFF.

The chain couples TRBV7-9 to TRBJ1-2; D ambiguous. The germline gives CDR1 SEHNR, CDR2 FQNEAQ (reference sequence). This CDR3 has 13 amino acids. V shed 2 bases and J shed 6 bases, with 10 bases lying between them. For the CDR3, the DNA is TGTGCCAGCAGCTTACCCTCATTGGATGGCTACACCTTC. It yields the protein CASSLPSLDGYTF.

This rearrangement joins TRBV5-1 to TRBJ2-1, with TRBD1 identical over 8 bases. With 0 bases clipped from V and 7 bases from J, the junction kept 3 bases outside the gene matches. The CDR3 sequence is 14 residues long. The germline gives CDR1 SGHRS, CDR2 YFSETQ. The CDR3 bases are TGCGCCAGCAGCTTGGGGACAGGGCGGAATGAGCAGTTCTTC. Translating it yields CASSLGTGRNEQFF.

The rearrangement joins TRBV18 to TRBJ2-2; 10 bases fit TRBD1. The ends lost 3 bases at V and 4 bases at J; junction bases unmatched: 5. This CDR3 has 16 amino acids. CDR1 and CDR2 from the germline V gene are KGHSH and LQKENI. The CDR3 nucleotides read TGTGCCAGCTCACCCGACAGGGGGCTGGCCACCGGGGAGCTGTTTTTT. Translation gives CASSPDRGLATGELFF.

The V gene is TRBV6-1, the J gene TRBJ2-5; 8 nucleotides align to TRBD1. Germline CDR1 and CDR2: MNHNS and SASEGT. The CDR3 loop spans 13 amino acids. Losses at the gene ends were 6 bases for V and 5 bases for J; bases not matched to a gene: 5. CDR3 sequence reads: CASRRDRGETQYF. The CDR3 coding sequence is TGTGCCAGCAGGAGAGACAGGGGTGAGACCCAGTACTTC.

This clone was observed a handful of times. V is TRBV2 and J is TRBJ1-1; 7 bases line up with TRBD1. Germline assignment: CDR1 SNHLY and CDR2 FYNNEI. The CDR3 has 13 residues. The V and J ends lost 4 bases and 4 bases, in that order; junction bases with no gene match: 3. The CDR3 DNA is TGTGCCAGCAGTGGACAGGGAATCACTGAAGCTTTCTTT. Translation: CASSGQGITEAFF.

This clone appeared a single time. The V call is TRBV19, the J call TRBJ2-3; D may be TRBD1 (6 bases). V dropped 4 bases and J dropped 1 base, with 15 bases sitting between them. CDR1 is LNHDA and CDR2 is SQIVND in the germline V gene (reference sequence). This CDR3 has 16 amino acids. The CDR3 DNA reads TGTGCCAGTAGTAGAGGTCCAGGGGCAGGCACAGATACGCAGTATTTT. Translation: CASSRGPGAGTDTQYF.

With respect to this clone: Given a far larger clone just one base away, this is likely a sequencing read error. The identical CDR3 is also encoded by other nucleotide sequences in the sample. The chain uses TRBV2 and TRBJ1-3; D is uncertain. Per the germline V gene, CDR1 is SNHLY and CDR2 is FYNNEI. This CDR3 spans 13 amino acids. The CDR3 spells CATQARSGNTIYF. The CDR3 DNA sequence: TGTGCCACCCAGGCCCGCTCTGGAAATACCATATATTTT.

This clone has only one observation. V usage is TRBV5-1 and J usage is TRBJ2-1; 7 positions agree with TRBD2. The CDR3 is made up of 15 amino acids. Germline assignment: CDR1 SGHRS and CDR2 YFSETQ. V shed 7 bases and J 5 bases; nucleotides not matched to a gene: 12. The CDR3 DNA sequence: TGCGCCAGCGGGGGAAGAACTAGCGTCAACAATGAGCAGTTCTTC. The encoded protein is CASGGRTSVNNEQFF.

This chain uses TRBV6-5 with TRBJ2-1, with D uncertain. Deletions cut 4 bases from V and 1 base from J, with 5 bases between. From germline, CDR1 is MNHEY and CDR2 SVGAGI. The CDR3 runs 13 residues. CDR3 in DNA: TGTGCCAGCAGTTCCGGGTCCTACAATGAGCAGTTCTTC. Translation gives CASSSGSYNEQFF.

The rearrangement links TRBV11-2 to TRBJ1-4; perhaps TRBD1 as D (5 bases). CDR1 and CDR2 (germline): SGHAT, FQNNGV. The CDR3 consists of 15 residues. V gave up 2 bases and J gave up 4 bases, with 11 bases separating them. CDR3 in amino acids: CASSLSRGLNEKLFF. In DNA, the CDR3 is TGTGCCAGCAGCTTAAGTCGGGGACTTAATGAAAAACTGTTTTTT.

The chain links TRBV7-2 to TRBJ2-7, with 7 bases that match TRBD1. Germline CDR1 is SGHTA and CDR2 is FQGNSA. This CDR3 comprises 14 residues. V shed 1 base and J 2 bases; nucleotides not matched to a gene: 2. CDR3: CASSLVDRAYEQYF. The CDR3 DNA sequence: TGTGCCAGCAGCTTAGTAGACAGGGCCTACGAGCAGTACTTC. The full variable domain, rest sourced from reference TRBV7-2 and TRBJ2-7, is GAGVSQSPSNKVTEKGKDVELRCDPISGHTALYWYRQSLGQGLEFLIYFQGNSAPDKSGLPSDRFSAERTGGSVSTLTIQRTQQEDSAVYLCASSLVDRAYEQYFGPGTRLTVT.

The CDR3, as DNA: TGTGCCTGGAGTCGAGGGCCCCGGGTGAACACTGAAGCTTTCTTT. This translates into CAWSRGPRVNTEAFF. This sequence joins TRBV30 and TRBJ1-1; unclear D gene. Germline CDR1 and CDR2: GTSNPN and SVGIG (reference sequence). Trimming removed 2 bases at V and 0 bases at J, with 13 bases between. CDR3 size: 15 residues.

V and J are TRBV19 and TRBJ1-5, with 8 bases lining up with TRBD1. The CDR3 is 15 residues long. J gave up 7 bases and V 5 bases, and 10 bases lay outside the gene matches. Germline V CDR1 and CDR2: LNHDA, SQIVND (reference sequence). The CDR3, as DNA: TGTGCCAGTAGTTCCCTAGGACAGGGCTGGCAGCCCCAGCATTTT. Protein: CASSSLGQGWQPQHF.